The source of this T cell receptor (beta chain) is a study of T-cell reconstitution after alpha-beta-depleted transplantation in children. Study conclusions and caveats: Several hundred expanded graft clones reportedly were the source of alpha-beta T cells about two months after transplant.

In its sample, this clonotype was seen a few times. What it recognizes is unknown. A library of TCRbeta sequences, prepared with unique molecular identifiers, was generated. TCRdb used MiXCR to reprocess the PCR reads, holding one entry per CDR3 protein. Of some 110,000 distinct CDR3 sequences in the sample, 10% were seen once. The sequence was obtained from a boy younger than 10 with acute lymphoblastic leukemia, due to receive a stem cell transplant. Source: PBMCs, taken before TCRalphabeta/CD19-depleted stem cell transplant.

This chain's CDR3 is CASKRGLNTEAFF. The DNA for the CDR3 is TGCGCCAGCAAAAGGGGACTGAACACTGAAGCTTTCTTT. The J gene is TRBJ1-1, the V gene TRBV5-1, with a tentative D call TRBD1 (5 bases). This CDR3 is built from 13 residues. The germline CDR1 and CDR2 sequences are SGHRS and YFSETQ. The V end lost 6 bases, the J end lost 0 bases, and 9 bases lay between the germline ends.